The 9 T cell receptor beta chains given below trace back to one sample, sequenced in a study of CD8 T cells in Susac syndrome. An input of about 0.5 to 1 ug of RNA was subjected to reverse transcription using random hexamers. MiXCR was run by TCRdb on the immunoSEQ multiplex PCR reads, yielding one entry per CDR3 protein. The data contain about 440,000 distinct CDR3 sequences, approximately 89% of them seen just once; the ten biggest clones take up under 0.15%. What was sequenced was CD8+ T cells from PBMCs. The source of these receptors is a human donor with multiple sclerosis.

This chain joins TRBV27 and TRBJ1-1; 7 nucleotides align to TRBD1. Germline V gene sequence: CDR1 MNHEY, CDR2 SMNVEV (reference sequence). This CDR3 is built from 14 residues. V dropped 10 bases and J dropped 6; count of bases not matched to a gene: 14. The CDR3: CATGGRLGRSEAFF. CDR3 bases: TGTGCCACAGGGGGGAGGCTGGGGAGATCTGAAGCTTTCTTT.

V gene TRBV27 combines with J gene TRBJ2-5; D unresolved. The CDR3 contains 12 residues. Trimming removed 7 bases from V and 3 bases from J, with 9 bases in between. Germline V gene sequence: CDR1 MNHEY, CDR2 SMNVEV (reference sequence). DNA of the CDR3: TGTGCCAGCATGGATCGTAAAGAGACCCAGTACTTC. It codes for CASMDRKETQYF.

The chain has TRBV29-1 and TRBJ2-7; 10 bases are shared with TRBD2. This CDR3 is 14 amino acids long. Germline V gives CDR1 SQVTM, CDR2 ANQGSEA. V trimming: 8 bases; J trimming: 2 bases; junction bases outside the gene matches: 9. This CDR3 is CSYRLAGATYEQYF. DNA for the CDR3: TGCAGCTACCGCCTAGCGGGAGCCACCTACGAGCAGTACTTC.

J is TRBJ2-5 and V is TRBV5-1; 10 nucleotides align to TRBD1. CDR1 is SGHRS and CDR2 is YFSETQ in the germline V gene. The CDR3 is 15 amino acids. Trimming cost V 2 bases and J 4 bases; bases outside gene matches: 5. DNA of the CDR3: TGCGCCAGCAGCTTCCCGGACAGGGGGGTAGAGACCCAGTACTTC. This translates into CASSFPDRGVETQYF. Filled out from reference TRBV5-1 and TRBJ2-5, the complete variable domain reads KAGVTQTPRYLIKTRGQQVTLSCSPISGHRSVSWYQQTPGQGLQFLFEYFSETQRNKGNFPGRFSGRQFSNSRSEMNVSTLELGDSALYLCASSFPDRGVETQYFGPGTRLLVL.

J is TRBJ2-2 and V is TRBV5-4, with a tentative D call TRBD2 (5 bases). Trimming pared 7 bases from V and 6 bases from J, leaving 13 bases between. The CDR3 extends over 13 amino acids. Germline V gives CDR1 SGHNT, CDR2 YYREEE (reference sequence). The chain's CDR3 is CASSPTGSGELFF. The CDR3 DNA is TGTGCCAGCTCACCAACGGGGTCCGGGGAGCTGTTTTTT. The complete variable domain, with remaining parts taken from reference TRBV5-4 and TRBJ2-2, reads ETGVTQSPTHLIKTRGQQVTLRCSSQSGHNTVSWYQQALGQGPQFIFQYYREEENGRGNFPPRFSGLQFPNYSSELNVNALELDDSALYLCASSPTGSGELFFGEGSRLTVL.

The J gene is TRBJ2-1, the V gene TRBV28; D is unresolved. The CDR3 sequence is 16 residues long. Germline V gene sequence: CDR1 MDHEN, CDR2 SYDVKM. Between the trimmed V and J ends, which lost 7 bases and 0 bases, there was a span of 16 bases. DNA for the CDR3: TGTGCCAGCACCGAAAATATGCGGAGCTCCTACAATGAGCAGTTCTTC. As protein: CASTENMRSSYNEQFF.

The V gene is TRBV12-3 or TRBV12-4, the J gene TRBJ2-1; no definite D call. The CDR3 is 13 residues long. Trimming shortened V by 10 bases and J by 6 bases, and 16 bases separated the two germline ends. DNA for the CDR3: TGTGCCACCCTTCAGTCGGAGAGCAATGAGCAGTTCTTC. Translating gives CATLQSESNEQFF.

The chain employs TRBV6-5 and TRBJ2-3; 13 positions match TRBD2. Unmatched junction bases numbered 4, after V lost 2 bases and J lost 2 bases. This CDR3 has 17 residues. Germline CDR1 and CDR2: MNHEY and SVGAGI. CDR3 DNA sequence: TGTGCCAGCAGTTACACCGGGACTAGCGGGAACACAGATACGCAGTATTTT. Its protein product is CASSYTGTSGNTDTQYF.

This clonotype occurred a few times. The rearrangement uses TRBV6-5 and TRBJ2-5; no clear D. Germline-derived CDR1 and CDR2 are MNHEY and SVGAGI. The V gene lost 2 bases and the J gene lost 7 bases, with 11 bases spanning the gap. This CDR3 is built from 13 residues. The DNA for the CDR3 is TGTGCCAGCAGTTACGGAGTCCACGCGACCCAGTACTTC. Protein sequence: CASSYGVHATQYF.